This record concerns one T cell receptor (beta chain) sequence. The source of the sample is a study of T cells after yellow fever vaccination. Germline V gene data show CDR1 as MGHRA and CDR2 as YSYEKL. CDR3 size: 15 residues. V lost 5 bases to trimming and J lost 5 bases; unmatched junction nucleotides: 10. Conversion of TCR transcripts into cDNA relied on 5'RACE template switching, which added a universal primer site and UMIs. TCRdb re-analysed the 5' RACE reads in MiXCR, keeping a single row per CDR3 protein. The sample lists approximately 160,000 distinct CDR3 sequences, around 9.7% occurring once.

The V call is TRBV4-1, the J call TRBJ2-5; TRBD1 aligns across 8 bases. Sample: CD8+ T cells sorted from PBMCs, taken 45 days after the yellow fever booster vaccination. This TCR was sampled from a man aged 18 to 29 who received the YFV17D yellow fever vaccine. The CDR3 DNA is TGCGCCAGCAGCTACCCAGCAGGGGGCACGGAGACCCAGTACTTC. Amino acid sequence: CASSYPAGGTETQYF.